This entry lists 5 T cell receptor beta chains sequenced from one sample in a study of OX40 agonist ivuxolimab in advanced cancers. The method was immunoSEQ multiplex PCR; TCRdb's version includes in-frame clones alone and lacks a portion of them. The sample lists tens of thousands of clones; roughly 83% were seen once. This specimen was CD4+ or CD8+ T cells sorted from blood, taken in a trial of the OX40 agonist ivuxolimab. The receptors stem from an adult with an advanced solid tumor such as melanoma, head and neck, liver or kidney cancer.

The chain uses TRBV18 and TRBJ1-2, with a weak D call TRBD1 (6 bases). This CDR3 has 16 residues. V lost 0 bases to trimming and J lost 0 bases, with 11 bases between them. Germline values: CDR1 KGHSH, CDR2 LQKENI. The CDR3 DNA is TGTGCCAGCTCACCACCCGACAGGAGCGCTAACTATGGCTACACCTTC. It encodes CASSPPDRSANYGYTF.

The chain carries TRBV7-3 and TRBJ1-4; 9 positions match TRBD1. There are 15 residues in the CDR3. Looked up from germline, CDR1 is SGHTA and CDR2 is FQGTGA. Losses at the gene ends were 5 bases for V and 6 bases for J; bases not matched to a gene: 7. This chain's CDR3 is CASSRTGAVYEKLFF. DNA for the CDR3: TGTGCCAGCAGCCGGACAGGGGCGGTCTATGAAAAACTGTTTTTT.

The chain carries TRBV30 and TRBJ2-2; D is unclear. Trimming took 4 bases from V and 6 from J, leaving 6 bases between them. Germline assignment: CDR1 GTSNPN and CDR2 SVGIG (reference sequence). This CDR3 has 11 amino acids. CDR3 sequence: CAWTRAGELFF. For the CDR3, the DNA is TGTGCCTGGACCCGAGCCGGGGAGCTGTTTTTT. Together with reference TRBV30 and TRBJ2-2, the CDR3 gives the full variable domain: SQTIHQWPATLVQPVGSPLSLECTVEGTSNPNLYWYRQAAGRGLQLLFYSVGIGQISSEVPQNLSASRPQDRQFILSSKKLLLSDSGFYLCAWTRAGELFFGEGSRLTVL.

The chain has TRBV7-2 and TRBJ2-1; D not resolved. The V and J ends lost 3 bases and 3 bases respectively, with 15 bases between them. The germline V gene encodes CDR1 SGHTA and CDR2 FQGNSA. The CDR3 is 16 amino acids. The CDR3 loop reads CASSFDSRDLYNEQFF. In nucleotides, the CDR3 is TGTGCCAGCAGCTTTGATTCCCGTGACCTCTACAATGAGCAGTTCTTC.

The chain carries TRBV5-8 and TRBJ2-5, with 8 bases identical to TRBD1. This CDR3 spans 14 amino acids. Trimming removed 3 bases from V and 4 bases from J; junction bases left unmatched: 5. In germline, CDR1 is SGHTS, CDR2 YDEGEE. The CDR3 here is CASSSTGVPETQYF. For the CDR3, the DNA is TGTGCCAGCAGCTCGACAGGGGTTCCAGAGACCCAGTACTTC.